The rows below give T cell receptor beta chains drawn from one sample of a study of cytomegalovirus exposure and HLA in healthy donors. Assay used: immunoSEQ multiplex PCR; TCRdb lists only in-frame clones, some missing. The table has about 190,000 clones, 70% to 80% seen once. Sequencing was performed on PBMCs. Receptors were obtained from a woman under 40 in good health and CMV-seropositive. The CDR3 runs from the conserved cysteine through the conserved F or W. The order of the fields is J gene, V gene, clone size, CDR3 protein. Clone size is shown for a subset of rows, as once, few, many or a class of expanded clone.

J: TRBJ1-4; V: TRBV5-1; size: -; CDR3: CASSRVGQATNEKLFF
J: TRBJ1-5; V: TRBV19; size: -; CDR3: CASSTTGGGVQPQHF
J: TRBJ1-2; V: TRBV5-5; size: few; CDR3: CASSFERYGYTF
J: TRBJ1-5; V: TRBV6-1; size: -; CDR3: CASREGGGGGNQPQHF
J: TRBJ1-2; V: TRBV6-1; size: -; CDR3: CASSELAGGYTF
J: TRBJ2-7; V: TRBV4-3; size: -; CDR3: CASSQGTGGSYEQYF
J: TRBJ1-5; V: TRBV6-5; size: -; CDR3: CASSYTWDRGQPQHF
J: TRBJ1-5; V: TRBV4-3; size: -; CDR3: CASSQSGGGRAQPQHF
J: TRBJ1-3; V: TRBV5-5; size: -; CDR3: CASSLGPGTSSSGNTIYF
J: TRBJ1-2; V: TRBV4-2; size: -; CDR3: CASSRGTGGNYGYTF
J: TRBJ1-1; V: TRBV10-3; size: -; CDR3: CAISESRTGIEAFF
J: TRBJ2-5; V: TRBV15; size: -; CDR3: CATSIWGQGDETQYF
J: TRBJ2-3; V: TRBV30; size: -; CDR3: CAWTSGRLRTDTQYF
J: TRBJ2-5; V: TRBV5-1; size: -; CDR3: CASSPGQGLETQYF
J: TRBJ1-4; V: TRBV5-6; size: few; CDR3: CASTLGTGVNEKLFF
J: TRBJ1-4; V: TRBV6-5; size: -; CDR3: CASSYSSATNEKLFF
J: TRBJ1-1; V: TRBV19; size: -; CDR3: CASSRLGLGTEAFF
J: TRBJ1-4; V: TRBV6-5; size: -; CDR3: CASSYYGQLEKLFF
J: TRBJ2-6; V: TRBV10-2; size: -; CDR3: CASRGQGAGANVLTF
J: TRBJ1-2; V: TRBV10-3; size: -; CDR3: CAISPQGTFSGYTF
J: TRBJ2-5; V: TRBV5-1; size: -; CDR3: CASSFSGGAPETQYF
J: TRBJ2-3; V: TRBV7-2; size: -; CDR3: CASSSPRSVTDTQYF
J: TRBJ1-4; V: TRBV19; size: -; CDR3: CASSTGQSKLFF
J: TRBJ1-6; V: TRBV4-1; size: -; CDR3: CASSQERQGSYNSPLHF
J: TRBJ2-3; V: TRBV5-5; size: -; CDR3: CASSLMQAGGLDTQYF
J: TRBJ2-7; V: TRBV28; size: -; CDR3: CASSQAGGPYEQYF
J: TRBJ2-7; V: TRBV2; size: -; CDR3: CASILAPSGGEQYF
J: TRBJ1-3; V: TRBV2; size: -; CDR3: CASSPIRSSGNTIYF
J: TRBJ2-1; V: TRBV25-1; size: once; CDR3: CASSKAGSYNEQFF
J: TRBJ1-2; V: TRBV9; size: -; CDR3: CASSASPYRGRANYGYTF